This T cell receptor (beta chain) was documented in a study of blood T cell repertoires in COVID-19. Measured with immunoSEQ multiplex PCR; TCRdb has only the in-frame clones, and not every one. The table has 80,000 to 95,000 clones, 85% to 90% seen once. The ends lost 5 bases at V and 2 bases at J; junction bases unmatched: 10. CDR1 and CDR2 from the germline V gene are SGHNT and YENEEA. The CDR3 is made up of 16 amino acids. The source is a woman of 80 years or more in a cohort sampled during active or convalescent COVID-19. What was sequenced was peripheral blood. The chain has TRBV11-3 and TRBJ2-5, with TRBD1 identical over 8 bases. This CDR3 is CASSPWTRGHQETQYF. CDR3 nucleotides: TGTGCCAGCAGCCCCTGGACCAGGGGGCATCAAGAGACCCAGTACTTC.